Listed below are T cell receptor beta chains from one sample, sequenced in a study of blood T cell repertoires in COVID-19. TCRdb's copy holds only in-frame clones and misses some; the assay was immunoSEQ multiplex PCR. The repertoire holds fewer than 200,000 clones, with 85% to 90% as singletons. Sequencing used peripheral blood. The receptor source for this set is a man aged 40-49 years with active or convalescent COVID-19. Both conserved end residues are part of each CDR3. D genes are given only for firm matches. Size is omitted from some rows. Given values are once, few, many or a class for expanded clones.

j_call v_call clone_size d_call cdr3_nt cdr3_aa
TRBJ1-5 TRBV3-1/TRBV3-2 NA NA TGTGCCAGCAGCCAAGGAACTATAAATCAGCCCCAGCATTTT CASSQGTINQPQHF
TRBJ2-1 TRBV11-3 NA TRBD2 TGTGCCAGCAGCGAACTAGCGGGGGACTTAGGGGGGCAGTTCTTC CASSELAGDLGGQFF
TRBJ1-1 TRBV27 NA NA TGTGCCAGCAGTTTATCGATCTCTGGGCCGACTGAAGCTTTCTTT CASSLSISGPTEAFF
TRBJ2-2 TRBV27 NA TRBD1 TGTGCCAGCAGTCTAAGACGTAACAGGGGACCGACCGGGGAGCTGTTTTTT CASSLRRNRGPTGELFF
TRBJ2-5 TRBV5-4 NA NA TGTGCCAGCAGCGTGTTAGGAGGGGAGACCCAGTACTTC CASSVLGGETQYF
TRBJ2-7 TRBV19 NA TRBD2 TGTGCCAGTAGCCGCGCGGGAGTCACCTACGAGCAGTACTTC CASSRAGVTYEQYF
TRBJ2-1 TRBV6-5 NA NA TGTGCCAGCAGTTTCTCGAGGGAAGTGGTGCAGTTCTTC CASSFSREVVQFF
TRBJ1-1 TRBV19 NA NA TGTGCCAGTAGTATCTTAGCGGACACTGAAGCTTTCTTT CASSILADTEAFF
TRBJ2-2 TRBV5-3 NA TRBD2 TGTGCCAGAAGCCGGGGAGGGTTACCCGGGACTAGCGGATGTTCGAACACCGGGGAGCTGTTTTTT CARSRGGLPGTSGCSNTGELFF
TRBJ2-7 TRBV5-1 once NA TGCGCCAGCAAGGGAGGCCCTCTTCCTAGGCCCGACCACGAGCAGTACTTC CASKGGPLPRPDHEQYF
TRBJ1-5 TRBV6-2/TRBV6-3 NA NA TGTGCCAGCAGTTACTCGAGTAATCAGCCCCAGCATTTT CASSYSSNQPQHF
TRBJ2-7 TRBV27 NA TRBD1 TGTGCCAGGCGGGACAGGGAAAACTACGAGCAGTACTTC CARRDRENYEQYF
TRBJ2-7 TRBV3-1/TRBV3-2 once TRBD2 TGTGCCAGCAGCCAAGGTAGCGGGGCTCCCTACGAGCAGTACTTC CASSQGSGAPYEQYF
TRBJ1-6 TRBV30 few NA TGTGCCTGGAGTGTTAGGGGTGTTGGAGGGGCAAGGAGCTCACCCCTCCACTTT CAWSVRGVGGARSSPLHF
TRBJ1-2 TRBV27 NA TRBD1 TGTGCCAGCAGTTTAACCTCGGGACAGGGGTTGTTAGGCTACACCTTC CASSLTSGQGLLGYTF
TRBJ1-1 TRBV28 NA TRBD1 TGTGCCAGCAGTTTCTTGGGACAGGGTATACCTGAAGCTTTCTTT CASSFLGQGIPEAFF